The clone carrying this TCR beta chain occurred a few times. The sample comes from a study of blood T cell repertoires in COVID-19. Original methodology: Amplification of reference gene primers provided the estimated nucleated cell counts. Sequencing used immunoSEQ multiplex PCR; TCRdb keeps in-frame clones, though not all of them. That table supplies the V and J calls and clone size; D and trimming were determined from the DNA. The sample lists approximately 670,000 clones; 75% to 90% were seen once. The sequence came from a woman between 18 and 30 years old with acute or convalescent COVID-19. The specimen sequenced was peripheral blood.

The CDR3 loop reads CASSIQAGAHSAEQYF. The CDR3, as DNA: TGTGCCAGCAGCATCCAAGCGGGGGCACACTCGGCCGAGCAGTACTTC. The V and J genes are TRBV6-2 or TRBV6-3 and TRBJ2-7; 8 bases are shared with TRBD2. V was pared by 6 bases and J by 6 bases, with 16 bases of the junction left unmatched. The CDR3 contains 16 residues. Germline values: CDR1 MNHEY, CDR2 SVGEGT.